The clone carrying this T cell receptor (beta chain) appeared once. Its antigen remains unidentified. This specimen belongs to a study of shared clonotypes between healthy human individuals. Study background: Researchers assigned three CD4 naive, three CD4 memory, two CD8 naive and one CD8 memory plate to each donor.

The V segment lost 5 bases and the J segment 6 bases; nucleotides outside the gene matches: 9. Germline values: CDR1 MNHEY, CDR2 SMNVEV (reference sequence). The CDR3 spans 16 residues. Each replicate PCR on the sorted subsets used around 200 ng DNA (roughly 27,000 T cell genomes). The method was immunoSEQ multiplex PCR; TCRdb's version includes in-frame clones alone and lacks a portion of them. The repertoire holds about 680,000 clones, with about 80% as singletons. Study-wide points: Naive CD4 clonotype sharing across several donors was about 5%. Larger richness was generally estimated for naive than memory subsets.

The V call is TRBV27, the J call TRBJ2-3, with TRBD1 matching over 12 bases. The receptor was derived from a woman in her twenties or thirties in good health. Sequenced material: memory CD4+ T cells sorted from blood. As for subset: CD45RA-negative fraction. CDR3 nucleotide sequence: TGTGCCAGCAGTCTCTACACCGGGACAGGGGGCGATACGCAGTATTTT. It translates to CASSLYTGTGGDTQYF.